This T cell receptor (beta chain) was sequenced for a study of T cells in Graves' hyperthyroidism and ophthalmopathy. The study's findings and limits: Most clonotypes expanded in thyroid above 0.001 were likewise present in blood.

Germline assignment: CDR1 SEHNR and CDR2 FQNEAQ (reference sequence). The CDR3 sequence is 16 residues long. V was pared by 5 bases and J by 5 bases, with 11 bases of the junction left unmatched. Regarding this clonotype: Its antigen is currently unknown.

The investigators amplified TCR beta CDR3 regions from RNA transcripts. HTBI primers were employed in a first-round RT-PCR of the TCR CDR3. MiXCR, run by TCRdb on the multiplex PCR reads, gives a single entry per CDR3 protein. The sample records more than 95,000 distinct CDR3 sequences, 47% being singletons. This sequence was found in a man aged 35 to 55 with Graves' hyperthyroidism. The sample consisted of blood. The chain couples TRBV7-9 to TRBJ1-1; TRBD1 agrees at 10 bases. The CDR3: CASSGSGTGVDTEAFF. The CDR3 DNA follows: TGTGCCAGCAGCGGATCCGGGACAGGGGTAGATACTGAAGCTTTCTTT.